This section outlines one T cell receptor (beta chain) sequence together with its context. Data came from immunoSEQ multiplex PCR; TCRdb stores just in-frame clones and leaves some out. The sample carries about 70,000 clones, roughly 94% recorded once. The data were obtained in a study of T cell changes during pregnancy in multiple sclerosis. The CDR3 contains 16 residues. V lost 5 bases to trimming and J lost 0 bases; unmatched junction nucleotides: 7. Germline CDR1 is MRHNA and CDR2 is SNTAGT. This chain links TRBV6-4 with TRBJ2-3; 8 nucleotides line up with TRBD2. Here the sequenced sample was peripheral blood, taken in the third trimester of pregnancy. The TCR sequence derives from a female donor with multiple sclerosis, enrolled in a pregnancy study. The CDR3 DNA reads TGTGCCAGCAGTTCCCTGGCGGGGGGTAGCACAGATACGCAGTATTTT. Protein sequence: CASSSLAGGSTDTQYF.